This TCR beta chain appears in the sequencing data of a study of blood T cell repertoires in COVID-19. Study summary: Samples came from the United States, Italy and Spain, spanning acute and convalescent COVID-19. The cDNA or gDNA used as material had been derived from T cells, B-cell-depleted T cells, or PBMCs.

Generated by immunoSEQ multiplex PCR, the TCRdb table keeps only in-frame clones and is missing some. The sample includes approximately 230,000 clones, around 86% seen only once; the top ten take around 1.8%. The V gene's germline CDR1 is LNHDA and CDR2 SQIVND (reference sequence). The CDR3 length is 15 residues. The V and J ends lost 3 bases and 0 bases, in that order; junction bases with no gene match: 0. The chain carries TRBV19 and TRBJ2-2; 8 bases fit TRBD1. This clonotype originated in a man between 40 and 49 years old who had recovered from COVID-19. Sequencing was performed on PBMCs or T cells enriched from blood (not recorded which). For the CDR3, the DNA is TGTGCCAGTAGTATGACAGGGGCGAACACCGGGGAGCTGTTTTTT. Amino acids: CASSMTGANTGELFF.